This record covers a single TCR beta chain. Its antigen is undetermined. This record comes from a study of cytomegalovirus exposure and HLA in healthy donors. Whole-study context: Across more than 350 genotyped donors, roughly 85% landed in the Caucasian-associated ancestry cluster.

Overall study findings and caveats: Reported findings show TCR beta sequences accurately forecast HLA-A and HLA-B alleles in most subjects. A later analysis reportedly found fewer N-insertions in an Asian-associated ancestry cluster than the roughly 670-donor mean.

PCR used 60 Vbeta primers and 13 Jbeta primers. Here immunoSEQ multiplex PCR was the method, and the copy in TCRdb shows in-frame clones only, minus some. The sample includes 95,000 to 150,000 clones, about 80% of them seen just once. The receptor was isolated from a young woman in good health and CMV-seronegative. Input material: PBMCs.

The CDR3 nucleotides are TGCGCCAGCAGCTTGGAACAGGGGTTAGGGCCCCAGCATTTT. Translated, it gives CASSLEQGLGPQHF. The rearrangement uses TRBV5-1 and TRBJ1-5; 7 nucleotides agree with TRBD1. The ends lost 0 bases at V and 9 bases at J; junction bases unmatched: 6. The germline V gene encodes CDR1 SGHRS and CDR2 YFSETQ. The CDR3 contains 14 residues.